Sequencing of this T cell receptor beta chain was carried out in a study of blood T cells in healthy people across ages (dated by TCRdb to between 2014 and 2016). As for the study more broadly: In model experiments, template switching captured roughly one uniquely barcoded TCR beta cDNA molecule for every two T cells. Two additional independent replicas of 1 million unique cDNA reads from the same blood draw were analyzed for two donors (one aged 18 to 30 and one aged 80 or older). Using deep sequencing normalized with unique cDNA molecular identifiers, the study measured how TCR beta repertoire diversity changes with age. Donors were grouped into four age groups: young (average 16 years), middle-aged (39), aged (around 56) and long-lived (around 80). General study outcomes and caveats: Observed TCR beta diversity per million T cells fell roughly linearly with age, and a significant reduction was already apparent by age roughly 40. The long-lived group showed more naive CD4+ T cells, fewer expanded clones and increased TCR diversity than the aged group, suggesting age selection. The CMV infection status of donors was not known, potentially confounding age-related changes in expanded clonotypes. Since profiling was done on bulk unsorted PBMCs, naive and antigen-experienced compartments could not be conclusively compared. A strong correlation was found between observed TCR beta diversity and the percentage of naive T cells measured by flow cytometry. Estimates of total diversity based on one million sequenced T cells were regarded as lower bounds and as underestimates.

Libraries were built with 5' RACE. Instrument on record: Illumina HiSeq 2500. A second PCR of roughly 6 to 11 cycles was run with a J-beta primer mix and a sample-barcoded 5' primer. Each TCR beta cDNA molecule received a unique molecular identifier from a template-switch 5' adaptor carrying 12 random nucleotides. At least 3 million CDR3-containing paired-end reads were obtained from each sample. First-strand cDNA synthesis was performed from all RNA using the Mint cDNA synthesis kit, with priming by a TRBC-specific oligonucleotide. All cDNA was treated with uracil-DNA glycosylase and then went through a first 18-cycle PCR with the universal primers M1SS and BC2_uni_R. The published analysis was carried out like this. Normalization of each sample was performed by random selection of 1 million high-quality reads, each carrying a distinct molecular identifier. Instead of being binned into consensus sequences, reads that shared molecular identifiers were thrown out. MiTCR, run with a Q25 quality threshold and the strictest error-elimination algorithm, handled CDR3 identification, clonotype clustering and error correction. A nonparametric unseen species model with Euler transformation was used to estimate lower-bound total TCR beta diversity. Starting from the raw public reads, TCRdb applied fastp trimming at Q25, assembled clones with MiXCR and retained in-frame beta chains. All rows with the same CDR3 protein become a single entry with the most common DNA and genes. The V and J calls and clone size are TCRdb's, not the authors'. A total of about 800,000 distinct CDR3 sequences appear in this sample, 20% to 25% of them only once. The ten most abundant clones make up approximately 3.7% of the sample.

From the cysteine up to the phenylalanine, the CDR3 has a length of 16 residues. CDR3 DNA only is kept here, 48 bases in frame from base 1. The junction shows trimming of 3 bases on V and 3 bases on J, and the gene matches do not reach 11 bases of it. The germline V gene supplies CDR1 SQVTM and CDR2 ANQGSEA. This clonotype was detected a few times. Its antigen remains undetermined. No much larger clone exists at a distance of one base, and base qualities are not known. The 39 donors, aged about 6 to 100 years, were systemically healthy Caucasian individuals from Russia. Around 9.8 milliliters of peripheral blood were collected from each donor into EDTA-treated Vacutainer tubes. Ficoll-Paque density-gradient centrifugation was used to isolate PBMCs, with at least 7 million per sample. Total RNA, at least 6 micrograms per sample, was extracted from PBMCs with Trizol reagent. For every donor, flow cytometry on a PBMC aliquot measured the percentage of naive CD45RAhigh/CD27high T cells.

The data also belong to a second study, concerning T cells of mothers and their children. The second study also describes: Donors were nine systemically healthy Caucasian individuals: three mothers and their six children. cDNA synthesis used all of the extracted RNA, with around 1.6 ug of RNA in each 15 ul reaction. In the second PCR, the M1S primer introduced both the sample barcodes and 2-4 random nucleotides. Each mother yielded over 8 million TCR beta CDR3 reads and each child 3 million or so reads. Thymic selection shapes the output of TCR recombination in a similar way in related and unrelated pairs, and inherited differences have a minor effect. Related mother-child pairs always showed normalized repertoire overlap that was slightly higher than in unrelated mother-child pairs, though the difference was never significant. No persistent microchimeric T cell clones were detected, at a sensitivity of approximately 90 clones per million clonotypes. To look for features that set related mother-child pairs apart from unrelated individuals, the researchers ran deep NGS to compare the TCR beta repertoires of mothers and children. On average, the children were roughly 12 +/- 4 years old, while the mothers were 40 +/- 4 years old. After adapters were ligated using NEBNext reagents, the libraries underwent 100+100 nt paired-end sequencing on an Illumina HiSeq 2000. Mother and child libraries were prepared a month apart and sequenced in separate runs to prevent cross-contamination. For each donor, between about 500,000 and 2,100,000 distinct TCR beta clonotypes were identified. Naive TCR beta clonotypes were estimated from low-frequency clonotypes matched to each donor's FACS-determined naive share, without sorting.

This TCR came from a boy aged 10-17 years in good health. Recombination linked TRBV29-1 to TRBJ2-1, with TRBD1 identical over 7 junction bases. Specimen: blood. The CDR3 corresponds to CSVDVDRPNVYNEQFF. DNA sequence: TGCAGCGTTGACGTGGACAGGCCGAACGTCTACAATGAGCAGTTCTTC.